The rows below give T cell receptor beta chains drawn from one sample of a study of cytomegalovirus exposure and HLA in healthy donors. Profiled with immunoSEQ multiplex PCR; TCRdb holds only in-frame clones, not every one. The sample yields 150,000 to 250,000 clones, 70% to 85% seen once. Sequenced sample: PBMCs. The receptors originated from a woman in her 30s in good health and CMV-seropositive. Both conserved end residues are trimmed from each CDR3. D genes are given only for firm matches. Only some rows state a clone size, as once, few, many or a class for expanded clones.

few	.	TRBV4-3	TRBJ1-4	ASSQDWGGATNEKLF
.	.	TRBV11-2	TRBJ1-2	ASSPAANYGYT
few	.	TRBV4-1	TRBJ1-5	ASSQPAGNQPQH
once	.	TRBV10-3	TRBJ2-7	AISEFELANSYEQY
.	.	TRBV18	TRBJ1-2	ASSPYTRVDYGYT
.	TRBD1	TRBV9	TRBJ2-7	ASSWGGTGSFHEQY
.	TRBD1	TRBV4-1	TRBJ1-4	ASSLPGTGAEKLF
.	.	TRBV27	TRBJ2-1	ASTRGGAYNEQF
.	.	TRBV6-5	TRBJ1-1	ASSREVLNTEAF
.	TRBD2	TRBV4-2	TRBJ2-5	ASSQEVSGGAETQY
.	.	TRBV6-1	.	ASSATYEQY
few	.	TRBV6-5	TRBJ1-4	ASSQTAANEKLF
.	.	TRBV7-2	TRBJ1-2	ASTQETAPSNYGYT
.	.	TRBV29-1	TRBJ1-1	SVIAGAGLNTEAF
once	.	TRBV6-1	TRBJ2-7	ASSDRLALYEQY
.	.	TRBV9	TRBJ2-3	ASSPRPQGDTQY
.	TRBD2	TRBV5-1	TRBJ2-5	ASRSGTSGLYETQY
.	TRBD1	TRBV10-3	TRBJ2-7	AISKTGNPYEQY
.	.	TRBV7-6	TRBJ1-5	ASSPGGNQPQH
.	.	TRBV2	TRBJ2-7	ASSEVSGYEQY
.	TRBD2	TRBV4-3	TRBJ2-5	ASSHGTSVQETQY
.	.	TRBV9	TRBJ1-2	ASSPRAGNYGYT
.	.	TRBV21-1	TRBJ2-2	ASSKVRGGNTGELF
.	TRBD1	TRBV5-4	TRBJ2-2	ASIDRGVTGELF
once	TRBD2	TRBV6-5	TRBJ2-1	ASSYAGDSYNEQF
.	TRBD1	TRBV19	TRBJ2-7	ASSRDRATYEQY
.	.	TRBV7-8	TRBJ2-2	ASSLVWDGGKGELF
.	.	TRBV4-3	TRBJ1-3	ASSQELRSGNTIY
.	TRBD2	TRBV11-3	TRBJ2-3	ASSLEGGLADTQY
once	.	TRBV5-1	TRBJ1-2	ASSLAGQEGYGYT
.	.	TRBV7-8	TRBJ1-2	ASSLPPLGAGRNYGYT
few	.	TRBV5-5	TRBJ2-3	ASRTGVTDTQY
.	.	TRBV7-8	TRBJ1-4	ASSLGFVEGEKLF
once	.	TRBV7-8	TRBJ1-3	ASSLERQDGNTIY
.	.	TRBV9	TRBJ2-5	ASSETWGEGAQY
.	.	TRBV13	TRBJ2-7	ASSLEGLIYEQY
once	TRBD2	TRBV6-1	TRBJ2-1	ASSEALSGSLGSYNEQF
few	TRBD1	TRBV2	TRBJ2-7	ASSDGTGHQY
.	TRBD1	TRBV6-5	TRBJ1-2	ASSYYRDSDYGYT
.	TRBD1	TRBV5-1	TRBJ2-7	ASSFLDRGTYEQY
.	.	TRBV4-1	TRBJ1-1	ASRPLLRAGTEAF
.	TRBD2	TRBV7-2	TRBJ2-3	ASSLYRPSGVDTQY
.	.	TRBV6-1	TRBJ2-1	ASSEALGANYNEQF
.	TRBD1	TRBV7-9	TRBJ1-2	ASSPGQGGGYT
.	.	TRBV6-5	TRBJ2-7	ASSPRLDSYEQY
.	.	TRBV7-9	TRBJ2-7	ASSLFSDTSSYEQY
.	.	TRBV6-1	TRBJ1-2	ASSEARHWTNYGYT
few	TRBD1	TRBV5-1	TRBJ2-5	ASSLVPPGQGTQETQY
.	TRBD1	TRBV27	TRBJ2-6	ASSGDRGALGANVLT